This entry describes one T cell receptor beta chain. The sample originates from a study of blood T cell repertoires in COVID-19. Overall study: Both acute and convalescent COVID-19 samples were obtained from the United States, Italy and Spain. From T cells, B-cell-depleted T cells, or PBMCs came the material, which was cDNA or gDNA.

Authors' processing steps: Reference gene primer amplification yielded estimated nucleated cell counts. Generated by immunoSEQ multiplex PCR, the TCRdb table keeps only in-frame clones and is missing some. V and J calls and clone size are as listed in that table; D and trimming were resolved from the DNA. Among about 63,000 clones listed, roughly 85% were seen once. Germline lookup yields CDR1 MGHRA and CDR2 YSYEKL. Trimming shortened V by 3 bases and J by 7 bases, and 12 bases separated the two germline ends. The CDR3 extends over 13 amino acids. Material: peripheral blood. The chain is built from TRBV4-1 and TRBJ1-2; a weak D match, TRBD1 (5 bases). The receptor's source is a woman older than 75 with acute or convalescent COVID-19. CDR3 residues: CASSHTREGGYTF. The CDR3 nucleotides read TGCGCCAGCAGCCACACCAGGGAAGGTGGCTACACCTTC.